This passage covers 25 T cell receptor beta chains from one sample sequenced in a study of T cells in Graves' hyperthyroidism and ophthalmopathy. What was amplified from RNA transcripts were TCR beta CDR3 regions. HTBI primers were the set used in a first-round RT-PCR of the TCR CDR3. One entry per CDR3 protein results from TCRdb running MiXCR on the multiplex PCR reads. Here the sample spans fewer than 55,000 distinct CDR3 sequences, less than 65% being singletons. The specimen was peripheral blood or thyroid tissue (not recorded which). These receptors originate from a man younger than 30 with Graves' hyperthyroidism.

This clonotype was detected ten times or more. This chain uses TRBV6-5 with TRBJ2-7, with 8 bases that match TRBD2. The CDR3 totals 15 residues. CDR1 and CDR2 (germline): MNHEY, SVGAGI. V gave up 6 bases and J gave up 4 bases; unmatched junction bases: 11. CDR3 in amino acids: CASSNRGGFGYEQYF. In nucleotides, the CDR3 is TGTGCCAGCAGCAACCGGGGGGGGTTTGGATACGAGCAGTACTTC.

In this sample, this clonotype turned up a few times. J is TRBJ2-2 and V is TRBV10-3; 8 bases map to TRBD2. Germline CDR1 is ENHRY and CDR2 is SYGVKD. The junction had 5 bases not matched to a gene; V was cut back by 10 bases and J by 4 bases. The CDR3 runs to 13 residues. The CDR3 sequence: CATQRESTGELFF. The CDR3 DNA reads TGTGCCACCCAGCGGGAGAGCACCGGGGAGCTGTTTTTT.

V usage is TRBV5-1 and J usage is TRBJ2-5, with D tentatively TRBD1 (5 bases). The CDR3 is 14 residues long. Germline V gene data show CDR1 as SGHRS and CDR2 as YFSETQ. V was pared by 1 base and J by 3 bases, with 10 bases between. Written as DNA, the CDR3 is TGCGCCAGCAGCTTGAAGGGGTGGGAAGAGACCCAGTACTTC. Protein product: CASSLKGWEETQYF.

Points on this clonotype: An end of the junction does not agree with germline; a read error may underlie this. The chain recombines TRBV7-8 with TRBJ2-2, with D perhaps matching TRBD2 (5 bases). Germline V gene sequence: CDR1 SGHVS, CDR2 FQNEAQ. CDR3 length: 13 amino acids. This CDR3 reads CASSLGYTGELSW. CDR3 bases: TGTGCCAGCAGCTTAGGGTACACCGGGGAGCTGTCTTGG.

This clonotype was picked up one time. The rearrangement uses TRBV29-1 and TRBJ1-5, with 9 bases matching TRBD1. Germline CDR1 is SQVTM and CDR2 is ANQGSEA. The length of the CDR3 is 14 residues. With 6 bases clipped from V and 7 bases from J, the junction kept 10 bases outside the gene matches. As DNA, the CDR3 is TGCAGCGTCGTAACACAGGGGGCAGGGCAGCCCCAGCATTTT. Its protein is CSVVTQGAGQPQHF.

The gene calls are TRBV25-1 and TRBJ1-3; unclear D gene. The length of the CDR3 is 14 residues. CDR1 is MGHDK and CDR2 is SYGVNS in the germline V gene. V was cut by 3 bases and J by 0 bases, with 6 bases left in between. CDR3 coding DNA: TGTGCCAGCAGTGAGCGATACTCTGGAAACACCATATATTTT. This codes for CASSERYSGNTIYF.

The V and J genes are TRBV19 and TRBJ1-2; D remains ambiguous. Trimming removed 4 bases from V and 4 bases from J, with 7 bases in between. The germline gives CDR1 LNHDA, CDR2 SQIVND (reference sequence). The CDR3 loop spans 12 amino acids. In DNA form, the CDR3 reads TGTGCCAGTAGTACGACGGTCTATGGCTACACCTTC. It codes for CASSTTVYGYTF.

This clonotype was seen ten or more times. The chain employs TRBV12-3 or TRBV12-4 and TRBJ2-7, with D tentatively TRBD2 (5 bases). V was trimmed by 6 bases and J by 2 bases, leaving 14 bases between them. The CDR3 has 14 amino acids. The CDR3 sequence is CASSPLLATYEQYF. The CDR3 DNA is TGTGCCAGCAGCCCGTTGCTAGCAACCTACGAGCAGTACTTC.

This clonotype was seen a single time. The CDR3 nucleotides are TGCGCCACCCGACTAGCCGGTGACGAGCAGTACTTC. It specifies CATRLAGDEQYF. This rearrangement joins TRBV10-2 to TRBJ2-7; 7 bases match TRBD2. The CDR3 runs to 12 residues. V was pared by 10 bases and J by 5 bases, with 8 bases of the junction left unmatched. The germline V gene has CDR1 WSHSY and CDR2 SAAADI.

By share, this clonotype counts as medium-sized (0.01 to 0.1%). The rearrangement links TRBV29-1 to TRBJ2-7, with D possibly TRBD2 on 5 matching bases. The CDR3 is made up of 13 amino acids. V was shortened by 2 bases and J by 1 base, with 9 bases between the two germline ends. Germline V lookup: CDR1 SQVTM, CDR2 ANQGSEA. The CDR3: CSVEYGNSYEQYF. Written as DNA, the CDR3 is TGCAGCGTTGAATACGGGAATTCCTACGAGCAGTACTTC.

In this sample, this clonotype turned up once. The genes are TRBV29-1 and TRBJ2-7; 11 bases fit TRBD2. The V segment lost 7 bases and the J segment 4 bases; nucleotides outside the gene matches: 21. This CDR3 contains 18 residues. In germline, CDR1 is SQVTM, CDR2 ANQGSEA. CDR3 in DNA: TGCAGCGCGAGGCCCGGGACTAGCGGTTCCTTCCTATTGTACGAGCAGTACTTC. This encodes CSARPGTSGSFLLYEQYF.

This clonotype was counted ten times or more. The rearrangement links TRBV4-3 to TRBJ2-7; D might be TRBD2 (5 bases). Trimming removed 0 bases at V and 4 bases at J, with 13 bases between. CDR3 length: 15 residues. Per germline, CDR1 LGHNA and CDR2 YSLEER. CDR3 sequence (DNA): TGCGCCAGCAGCCAAGAACAGCCGGGGTCGTACGAGCAGTACTTC. It is translated as CASSQEQPGSYEQYF.

V is TRBV18 and J is TRBJ2-7, with 11 bases lining up with TRBD2. Germline V gene data show CDR1 as KGHSH and CDR2 as LQKENI. V dropped 1 base and J dropped 1; count of bases not matched to a gene: 3. This CDR3 has 16 amino acids. As DNA, the CDR3 is TGTGCCAGCTCACCACTAGGGACTAGCGGTTCCTACGAGCAGTACTTC. Amino acid sequence: CASSPLGTSGSYEQYF.

This clonotype was seen a handful of times. The chain employs TRBV29-1 and TRBJ2-2; unclear D gene. V gave up 6 bases and J gave up 2 bases, with 1 base separating them. This CDR3 has 10 residues. CDR1 and CDR2 (germline): SQVTM, ANQGSEA. CDR3 sequence (DNA): TGCAGCGTCAACACCGGGGAGCTGTTTTTT. It specifies CSVNTGELFF.

This clonotype was picked up a small number of times. J is TRBJ1-2 and V is TRBV4-1; D may be TRBD1 (6 bases). V was trimmed by 3 bases and J by 4 bases, leaving 12 bases between them. Germline V gene lookup returns CDR1 MGHRA and CDR2 YSYEKL. The CDR3 length is 14 residues. For the CDR3, the DNA is TGCGCCAGCAGCCATACGGACAGCCCCTATGGCTACACCTTC. Translated, it gives CASSHTDSPYGYTF.

This chain links TRBV7-9 with TRBJ2-7, with TRBD1 matching 8 bases. Trimming at V came to 2 bases and at J to 4 bases, leaving 7 bases not matched to a gene. This CDR3 has 15 residues. The V gene's germline CDR1 is SEHNR and CDR2 FQNEAQ (reference sequence). Here the CDR3 reads CASSLTPDRVYEQYF. The CDR3 DNA is TGTGCCAGCAGCTTAACCCCGGACAGGGTTTACGAGCAGTACTTC.

Worth noting for this clonotype: The limits of the CDR3 on the DNA are not certain, so only TCRdb's listed CDR3 is given. CDR3 loop: CSARVLVGQGAEYF. The V and J genes are TRBV20-1 and TRBJ2-5; the DNA was not compared with TRBD1, the D call given in the table. The CDR3 length equals 14 residues, ends included. The V gene's germline CDR1 is DFQATT and CDR2 SNEGSKA (reference sequence).

This clonotype occurred many times. This chain links TRBV15 with TRBJ1-5; tentative D call: TRBD1 (5 bases). The CDR3 runs to 14 residues. Deletions cut 1 base from V and 7 bases from J, with 11 bases between. Germline V gives CDR1 LNHNV, CDR2 YYDKDF (reference sequence). CDR3 loop: CATSRGQSGQPQHF. CDR3 in DNA: TGTGCCACCAGCAGAGGACAGTCTGGGCAGCCCCAGCATTTT.

This clonotype was observed many times. J is TRBJ1-4 and V is TRBV6-5; D gene unclear. Trimming took 0 bases from V and 12 from J, leaving 14 bases between them. The germline V gene encodes CDR1 MNHEY and CDR2 SVGAGI. This CDR3 region has 14 residues. CDR3 in amino acids: CASSYSTGLSELFF. CDR3 DNA sequence: TGTGCCAGCAGTTACTCGACCGGGCTGTCGGAACTGTTTTTT.

This clonotype occurred many times. The V call is TRBV5-4, the J call TRBJ2-7, with D perhaps matching TRBD1 (7 bases). Germline CDR1 is SGHNT and CDR2 is YYREEE (reference sequence). Between the trimmed V and J ends, which lost 4 bases and 5 bases, there was a span of 13 bases. The CDR3 totals 13 residues. This CDR3 reads CASSTQGGHEQYF. The CDR3 DNA is TGTGCCAGCAGCACCCAGGGGGGCCACGAGCAGTACTTC.

V usage is TRBV9 and J usage is TRBJ2-7; 8 bases line up with TRBD1. The CDR3 totals 17 residues. V dropped 3 bases and J dropped 2; count of bases not matched to a gene: 13. Germline CDR1 reads SGDLS; CDR2 reads YYNGEE. DNA of the CDR3: TGTGCCAGCAGCGCGCGACTCGGGACAGGCCGGACCTACGAGCAGTACTTC. This encodes CASSARLGTGRTYEQYF.

This clonotype was detected many times. The chain employs TRBV10-3 and TRBJ1-2; D is ambiguous. This CDR3 contains 14 residues. Looked up from germline, CDR1 is ENHRY and CDR2 is SYGVKD. V was clipped by 0 bases and J by 7 bases, with 12 bases between them. Here the CDR3 DNA reads TGTGCCATCAGTGAGTCGATGGGCGCGGGTGGCTACACCTTC. Amino acids: CAISESMGAGGYTF.

As concerns this clonotype: This could be a read error, since a much larger clone is one nucleotide away. This chain joins TRBV7-2 and TRBJ1-4; no clear D gene. This CDR3 contains 15 residues. Germline V gene data show CDR1 as SGHTA and CDR2 as FQGNSA. CDR3 in DNA: TGCGCCAGCAGCCAAGAGGAGGACCCTAATGGAAAACTGTTTTTT. Protein: CASSQEEDPNGKLFF.

The chain carries TRBV4-2 and TRBJ2-7; 8 positions match TRBD2. Unmatched junction bases numbered 6, after V lost 0 bases and J lost 2 bases. The CDR3 runs to 16 residues. Germline lookup yields CDR1 LGHNA and CDR2 YNFKEQ. The CDR3 DNA sequence: TGTGCCAGCAGCCAAGATCCTGCGGGAGGACCCTACGAGCAGTACTTC. It is translated as CASSQDPAGGPYEQYF.

The chain combines TRBV20-1 with TRBJ1-5; D not certain. V lost 7 bases and J 4 bases, leaving 17 bases between the germline ends. This CDR3 is built from 14 residues. The germline V gene has CDR1 DFQATT and CDR2 SNEGSKA (reference sequence). The CDR3 nucleotides are TGCAGTGTTAACAGTGTAGGACCGAATCAGCCCCAGCATTTT. It is translated as CSVNSVGPNQPQHF.